The 11 T cell receptor beta chains listed next were all sequenced from one sample in a study of T cell clones after liver transplantation (dated by TCRdb to the late 2010s). Libraries were built with the immunoSEQ multiplex PCR assay. The table comes from immuneACCESS by way of TCRdb, which keeps in-frame sequences with V and J called. Part of the clones is missing from these tables; in studies checked, under half for an unresolved V gene and the rest for unknown reasons. Here the sample has about 120,000 clones; 90% occur a single time. The ten largest make up more than 0.8% of the sample. The starting material was CD4+ T cells from blood, obtained 12 months after liver transplant. Receptors were obtained from a human patient who received a liver transplant. Following transplantation, part of the T cell population may be supplied by the graft donor rather than the patient.

The chain recombines TRBV29-1 with TRBJ1-1; tentatively, D is TRBD1 (5 bases). The germline V gene encodes CDR1 SQVTM and CDR2 ANQGSEA. The length of the CDR3 is 14 residues. V was shortened by 6 bases and J by 6 bases, with 20 bases between the two germline ends. The CDR3 is CSVERGPSVAEAFF. In DNA form, the CDR3 reads TGCAGCGTCGAGAGGGGACCCAGCGTGGCTGAAGCTTTCTTT.

This rearrangement joins TRBV4-3 to TRBJ2-7, with D perhaps TRBD1 or TRBD2 (5 bases each). The CDR3 extends over 15 amino acids. Between the trimmed V and J ends, which lost 0 bases and 4 bases, there was a span of 13 bases. The germline gives CDR1 LGHNA, CDR2 YSLEER. This CDR3 reads CASSQDYSGTYEQYF. The DNA for the CDR3 is TGCGCCAGCAGCCAAGACTATTCCGGGACGTACGAGCAGTACTTC.

The V call is TRBV19, the J call TRBJ2-5, with 11 bases lining up with TRBD2. V lost 2 bases, J lost 2 bases, and 4 bases stayed unmatched. Germline CDR1 LNHDA, CDR2 SQIVND (reference sequence). The CDR3 extends over 16 amino acids. The CDR3 loop reads CASSISSGRVQETQYF. The CDR3 DNA reads as TGTGCCAGTAGTATAAGTAGCGGGAGGGTACAAGAGACCCAGTACTTC.

The genes are TRBV2 and TRBJ2-7; D ambiguous. The V end lost 6 bases, the J end lost 6 bases, and 18 bases lay between the germline ends. CDR1 SNHLY and CDR2 FYNNEI come from the germline V gene. CDR3 length: 14 residues. The DNA of the CDR3 is TGTGCCAGCAGGAGAACGGCTAGTCAATCCGAGCAGTACTTC. Translated: CASRRTASQSEQYF.

This chain connects TRBV19 to TRBJ1-5; 11 bases map to TRBD1. This CDR3 comprises 17 residues. CDR1 is LNHDA, CDR2 SQIVND, per germline (reference sequence). Unmatched junction bases numbered 11, after V lost 5 bases and J lost 5 bases. CDR3 nucleotides: TGTGCCAGTAGTCCTCGGACAGGGGGCTTTGGGGATCAGCCCCAGCATTTT. Its translation is CASSPRTGGFGDQPQHF.

The chain has TRBV15 and TRBJ2-2; TRBD2 matches 10 bases. The CDR3 loop spans 17 amino acids. From germline, CDR1 is LNHNV and CDR2 YYDKDF (reference sequence). V trimming: 11 bases; J trimming: 0 bases; junction bases outside the gene matches: 12. CDR3 region: CAAAPRAGGPNTGELFF. The CDR3 DNA reads as TGTGCCGCCGCCCCCAGAGCGGGAGGGCCGAACACCGGGGAGCTGTTTTTT.

V usage is TRBV19 and J usage is TRBJ2-2, with no clear D. Germline CDR1 reads LNHDA; CDR2 reads SQIVND (reference sequence). V was shortened by 5 bases and J by 1 base, with 8 bases between the two germline ends. The length of the CDR3 is 14 residues. The DNA of the CDR3 is TGTGCCAGTAGTGTCAGTGTGAACACCGGGGAGCTGTTTTTT. It translates to CASSVSVNTGELFF. The whole variable domain, filled in from reference TRBV19 and TRBJ2-2, reads DGGITQSPKYLFRKEGQNVTLSCEQNLNHDAMYWYRQDPGQGLRLIYYSQIVNDFQKGDIAEGYSVSREKKESFPLTVTSAQKNPTAFYLCASSVSVNTGELFFGEGSRLTVL.

J is TRBJ2-3 and V is TRBV19; D is unresolved. The germline CDR1 and CDR2 sequences are LNHDA and SQIVND (reference sequence). This CDR3 contains 12 residues. Between the trimmed V and J ends, which lost 1 base and 6 bases, there was a span of 5 bases. The CDR3 loop is CASSIAPDTQYF. The CDR3 coding sequence is TGTGCCAGTAGTATAGCCCCTGATACGCAGTATTTT.

The rearrangement joins TRBV7-3 to TRBJ2-6, with D unclear. The CDR3 loop spans 16 amino acids. In germline, CDR1 is SGHTA, CDR2 FQGTGA. The V and J ends lost 2 bases and 4 bases respectively, with 12 bases between them. CDR3 DNA: TGTGCCAGCAGCTTAGACACCCTCGGAGGGGCCAACGTCCTGACTTTC. Encoded protein: CASSLDTLGGANVLTF.

This clone has just a few counts. This chain uses TRBV7-6 with TRBJ2-1, with D tentatively TRBD1 (5 bases). The CDR3 covers 12 residues. Germline V gene lookup returns CDR1 SGHVS and CDR2 FNYEAQ. V was pared by 3 bases and J by 13 bases, with 13 bases between. The CDR3 region has the DNA TGTGCCAGCAGCTTGACAGAGCAAACCCAGTTCTTC. Translated: CASSLTEQTQFF.

The rearrangement uses TRBV5-1 and TRBJ2-5, with D maybe TRBD1 (5 bases). Germline V gene lookup returns CDR1 SGHRS and CDR2 YFSETQ. V lost 3 bases and J 5 bases, leaving 11 bases between the germline ends. The CDR3 runs 13 residues. The CDR3: CASSSDTRETQYF. The DNA for the CDR3 is TGCGCCAGCAGCTCGGACACGAGGGAGACCCAGTACTTC.